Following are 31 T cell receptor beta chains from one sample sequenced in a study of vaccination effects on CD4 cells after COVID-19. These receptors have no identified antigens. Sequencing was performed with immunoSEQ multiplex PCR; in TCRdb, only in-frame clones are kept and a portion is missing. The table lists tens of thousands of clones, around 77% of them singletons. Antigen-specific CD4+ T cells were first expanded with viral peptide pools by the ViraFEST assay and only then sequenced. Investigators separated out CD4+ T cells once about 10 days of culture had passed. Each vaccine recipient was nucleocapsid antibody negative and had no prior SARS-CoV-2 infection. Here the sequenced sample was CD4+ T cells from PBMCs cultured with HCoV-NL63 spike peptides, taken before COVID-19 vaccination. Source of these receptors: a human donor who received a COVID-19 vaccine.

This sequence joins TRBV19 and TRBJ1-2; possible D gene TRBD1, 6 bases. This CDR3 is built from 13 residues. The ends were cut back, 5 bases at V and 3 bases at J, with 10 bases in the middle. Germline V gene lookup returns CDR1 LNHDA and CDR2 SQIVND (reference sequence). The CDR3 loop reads CASSSWTDYGYTF. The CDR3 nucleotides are TGTGCCAGTAGTTCCTGGACAGACTATGGCTACACCTTC.

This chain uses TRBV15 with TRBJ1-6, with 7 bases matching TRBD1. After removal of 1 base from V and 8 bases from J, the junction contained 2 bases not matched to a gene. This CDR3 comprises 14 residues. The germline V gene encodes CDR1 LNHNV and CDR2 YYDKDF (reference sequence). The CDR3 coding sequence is TGTGCCACCAGCAGAGGACAGGGAGATTCACCCCTCCACTTT. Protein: CATSRGQGDSPLHF.

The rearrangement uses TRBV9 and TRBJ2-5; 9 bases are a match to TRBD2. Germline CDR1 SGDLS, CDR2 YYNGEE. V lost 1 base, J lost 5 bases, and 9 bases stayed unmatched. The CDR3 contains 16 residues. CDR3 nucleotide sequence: TGTGCCAGCAGCGTAAGACTCGCGGGGGGGCGGGAGACCCAGTACTTC. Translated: CASSVRLAGGRETQYF.

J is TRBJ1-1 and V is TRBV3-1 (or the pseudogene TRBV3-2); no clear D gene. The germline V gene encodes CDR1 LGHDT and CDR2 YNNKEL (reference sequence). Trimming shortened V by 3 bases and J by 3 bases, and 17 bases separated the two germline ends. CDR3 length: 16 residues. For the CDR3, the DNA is TGTGCCAGCAGCCATCTCGACGGTCGCGGTGACACTGAAGCTTTCTTT. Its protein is CASSHLDGRGDTEAFF.

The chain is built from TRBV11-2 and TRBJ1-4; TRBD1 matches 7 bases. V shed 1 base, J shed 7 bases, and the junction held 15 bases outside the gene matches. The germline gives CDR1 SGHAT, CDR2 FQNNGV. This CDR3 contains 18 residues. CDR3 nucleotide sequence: TGTGCCAGCAGCTTAGGCTACCCCGGACAGGCCGGCGCTGAAAAACTGTTTTTT. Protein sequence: CASSLGYPGQAGAEKLFF.

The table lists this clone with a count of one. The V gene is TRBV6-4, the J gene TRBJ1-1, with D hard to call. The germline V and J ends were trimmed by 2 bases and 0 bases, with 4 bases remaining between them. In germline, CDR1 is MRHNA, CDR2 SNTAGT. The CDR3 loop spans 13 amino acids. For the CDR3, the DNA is TGTGCCAGCAGTGACAGCGTGAACACTGAAGCTTTCTTT. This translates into CASSDSVNTEAFF.

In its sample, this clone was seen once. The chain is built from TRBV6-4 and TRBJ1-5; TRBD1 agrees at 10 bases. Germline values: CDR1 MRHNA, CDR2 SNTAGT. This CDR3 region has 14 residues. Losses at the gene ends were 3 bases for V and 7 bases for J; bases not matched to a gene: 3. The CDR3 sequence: CASSEDRGEQPQHF. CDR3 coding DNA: TGTGCCAGCAGTGAGGACAGGGGGGAGCAGCCCCAGCATTTT.

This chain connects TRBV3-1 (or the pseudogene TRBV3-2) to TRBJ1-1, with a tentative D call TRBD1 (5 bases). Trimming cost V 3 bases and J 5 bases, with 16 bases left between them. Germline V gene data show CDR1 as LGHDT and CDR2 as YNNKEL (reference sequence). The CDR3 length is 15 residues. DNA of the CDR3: TGTGCCAGCAGCCATCGGGCCAGGGAGGGGACTGAAGCTTTCTTT. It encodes CASSHRAREGTEAFF.

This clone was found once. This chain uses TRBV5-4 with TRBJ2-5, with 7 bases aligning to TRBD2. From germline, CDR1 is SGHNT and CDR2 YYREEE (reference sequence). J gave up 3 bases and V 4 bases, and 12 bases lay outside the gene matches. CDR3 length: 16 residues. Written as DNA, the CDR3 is TGTGCCAGCAGCAGATCTTCCGGGACTATTAAAGAGACCCAGTACTTC. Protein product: CASSRSSGTIKETQYF.

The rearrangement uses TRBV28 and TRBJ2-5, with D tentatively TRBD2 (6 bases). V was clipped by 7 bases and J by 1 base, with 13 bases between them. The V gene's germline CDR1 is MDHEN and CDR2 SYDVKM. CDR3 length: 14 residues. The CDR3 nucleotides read TGTGCCAGCACCGTCGGGGGTCCCCAAGAGACCCAGTACTTC. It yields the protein CASTVGGPQETQYF.

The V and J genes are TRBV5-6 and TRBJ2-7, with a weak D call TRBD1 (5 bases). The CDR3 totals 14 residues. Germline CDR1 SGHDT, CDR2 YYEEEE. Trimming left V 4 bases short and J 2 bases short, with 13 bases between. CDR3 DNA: TGTGCCAGCAGCAAGTTAGACAGCGCCTACGAGCAGTACGTC. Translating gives CASSKLDSAYEQYV.

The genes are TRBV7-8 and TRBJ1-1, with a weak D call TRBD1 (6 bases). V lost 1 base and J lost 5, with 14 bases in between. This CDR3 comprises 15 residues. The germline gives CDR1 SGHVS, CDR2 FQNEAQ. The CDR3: CASSLVGTGRTEAFF. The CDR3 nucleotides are TGTGCCAGCAGCTTAGTAGGTACAGGGCGAACTGAAGCTTTCTTT. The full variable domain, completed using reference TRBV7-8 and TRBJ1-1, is GAGVSQSPRYKVAKRGQDVALRCDPISGHVSLFWYQQALGQGPEFLTYFQNEAQLDKSGLPSDRFFAERPEGSVSTLKIQRTQQEDSAVYLCASSLVGTGRTEAFFGQGTRLTVV.

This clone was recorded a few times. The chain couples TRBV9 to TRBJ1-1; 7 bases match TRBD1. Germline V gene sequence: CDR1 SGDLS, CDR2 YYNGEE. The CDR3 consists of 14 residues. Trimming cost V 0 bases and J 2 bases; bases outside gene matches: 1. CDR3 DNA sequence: TGTGCCAGCAGCGTAGGGGACAGAAACACTGAAGCTTTCTTT. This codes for CASSVGDRNTEAFF.

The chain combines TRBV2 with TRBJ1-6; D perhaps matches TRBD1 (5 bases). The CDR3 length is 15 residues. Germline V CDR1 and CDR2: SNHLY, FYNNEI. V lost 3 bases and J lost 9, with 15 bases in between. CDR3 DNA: TGTGCCAGCAGTGATGCGGCAGGGCTAGTTTCACCCCTCCACTTT. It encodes CASSDAAGLVSPLHF.

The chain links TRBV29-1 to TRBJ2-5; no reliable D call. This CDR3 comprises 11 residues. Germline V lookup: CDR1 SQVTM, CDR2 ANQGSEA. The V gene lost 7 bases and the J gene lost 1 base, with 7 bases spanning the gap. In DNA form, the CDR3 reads TGCAGCGCCGGGCCCCAAGAGACCCAGTACTTC. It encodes CSAGPQETQYF. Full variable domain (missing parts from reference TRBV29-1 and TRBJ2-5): SAVISQKPSRDICQRGTSLTIQCQVDSQVTMMFWYRQQPGQSLTLIATANQGSEATYESGFVIDKFPISRPNLTFSTLTVSNMSPEDSSIYLCSAGPQETQYFGPGTRLLVL.

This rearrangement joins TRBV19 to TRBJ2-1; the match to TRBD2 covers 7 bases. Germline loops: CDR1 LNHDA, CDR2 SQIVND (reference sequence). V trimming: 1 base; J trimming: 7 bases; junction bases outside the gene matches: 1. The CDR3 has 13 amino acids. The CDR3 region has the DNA TGTGCCAGTAGTATAGGGGGGGGGAATGAGCAGTTCTTC. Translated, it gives CASSIGGGNEQFF.

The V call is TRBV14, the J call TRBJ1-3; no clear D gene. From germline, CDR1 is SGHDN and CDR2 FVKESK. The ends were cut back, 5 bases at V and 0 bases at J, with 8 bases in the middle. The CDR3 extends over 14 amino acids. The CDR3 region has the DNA TGTGCCAGCAGCTATTGGGACTCTGGAAACACCATATATTTT. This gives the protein CASSYWDSGNTIYF. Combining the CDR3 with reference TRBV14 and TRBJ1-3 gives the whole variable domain EAGVTQFPSHSVIEKGQTVTLRCDPISGHDNLYWYRRVMGKEIKFLLHFVKESKQDESGMPNNRFLAERTGGTYSTLKVQPAELEDSGVYFCASSYWDSGNTIYFGEGSWLTVV.

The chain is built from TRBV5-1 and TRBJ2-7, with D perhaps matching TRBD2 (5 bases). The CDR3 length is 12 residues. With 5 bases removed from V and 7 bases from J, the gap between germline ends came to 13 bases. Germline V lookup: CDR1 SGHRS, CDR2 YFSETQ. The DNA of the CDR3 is TGCGCCAGCAGGGACTCAACGGGGGAGCAGTACGTC. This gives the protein CASRDSTGEQYV.

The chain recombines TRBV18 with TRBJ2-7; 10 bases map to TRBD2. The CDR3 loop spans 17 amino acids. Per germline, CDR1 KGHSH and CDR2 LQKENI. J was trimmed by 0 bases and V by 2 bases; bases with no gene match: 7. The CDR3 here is CASSPRLASGSSYEQYV. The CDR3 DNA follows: TGTGCCAGCTCACCAAGGCTTGCTAGCGGGAGCTCCTACGAGCAGTACGTC.

CDR3 bases: TGTGCCGGATTGTCCGGGACTAGTGATACCGGGGAGCTGTTTTTT. Protein product: CAGLSGTSDTGELFF. The chain carries TRBV30 and TRBJ2-2; 8 nucleotides align to TRBD2. Unmatched junction bases numbered 13, after V lost 8 bases and J lost 5 bases. The germline V gene encodes CDR1 GTSNPN and CDR2 SVGIG (reference sequence). The CDR3 covers 15 residues.

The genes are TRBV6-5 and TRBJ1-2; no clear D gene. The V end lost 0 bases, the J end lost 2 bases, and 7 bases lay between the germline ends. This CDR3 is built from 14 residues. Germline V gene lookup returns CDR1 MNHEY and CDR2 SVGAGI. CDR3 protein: CASSYSTGNYGYTF. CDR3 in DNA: TGTGCCAGCAGTTACTCGACGGGCAACTATGGCTACACCTTC.

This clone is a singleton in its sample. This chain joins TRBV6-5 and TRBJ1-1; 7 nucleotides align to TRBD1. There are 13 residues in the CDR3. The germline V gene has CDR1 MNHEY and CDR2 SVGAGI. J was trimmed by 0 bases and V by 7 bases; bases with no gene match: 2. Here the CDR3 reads CASKTGLNTEAFF. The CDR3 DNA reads TGTGCCAGCAAGACAGGGCTGAACACTGAAGCTTTCTTT.

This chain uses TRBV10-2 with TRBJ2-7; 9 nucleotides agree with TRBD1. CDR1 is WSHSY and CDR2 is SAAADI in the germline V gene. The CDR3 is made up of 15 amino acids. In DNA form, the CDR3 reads TGCGCCAGCAGTTCGGGACAGGGAAGGTTGGGTCGATGCCTTGTC. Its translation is CASSSGQGRLGRCLV.

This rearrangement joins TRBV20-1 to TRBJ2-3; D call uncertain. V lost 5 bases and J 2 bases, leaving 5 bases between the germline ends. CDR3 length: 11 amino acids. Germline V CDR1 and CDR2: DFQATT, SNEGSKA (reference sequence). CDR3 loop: CSAGITDTQYF. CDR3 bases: TGCAGTGCTGGAATCACAGATACGCAGTATTTT.

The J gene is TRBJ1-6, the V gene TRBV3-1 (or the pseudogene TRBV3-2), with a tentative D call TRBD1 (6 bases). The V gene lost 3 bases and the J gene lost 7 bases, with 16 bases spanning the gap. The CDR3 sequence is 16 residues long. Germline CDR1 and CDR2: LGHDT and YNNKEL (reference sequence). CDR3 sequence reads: CASSQGYTGFNSPLHF. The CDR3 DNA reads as TGTGCCAGCAGCCAGGGATATACAGGGTTCAATTCACCCCTCCACTTT.

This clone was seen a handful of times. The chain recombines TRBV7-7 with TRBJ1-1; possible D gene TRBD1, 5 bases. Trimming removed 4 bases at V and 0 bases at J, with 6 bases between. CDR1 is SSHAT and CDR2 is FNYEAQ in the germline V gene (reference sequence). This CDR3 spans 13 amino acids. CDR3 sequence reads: CASSSTVNTEAFF. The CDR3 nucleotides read TGTGCCAGCAGCTCGACAGTGAACACTGAAGCTTTCTTT.

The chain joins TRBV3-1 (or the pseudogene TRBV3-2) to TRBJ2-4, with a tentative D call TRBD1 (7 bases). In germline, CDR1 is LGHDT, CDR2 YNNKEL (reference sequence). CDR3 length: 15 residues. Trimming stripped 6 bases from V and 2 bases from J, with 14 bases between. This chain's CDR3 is CASRGGGASKNIQYF. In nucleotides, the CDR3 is TGTGCCAGCAGAGGAGGGGGCGCGTCCAAAAACATTCAGTACTTC.

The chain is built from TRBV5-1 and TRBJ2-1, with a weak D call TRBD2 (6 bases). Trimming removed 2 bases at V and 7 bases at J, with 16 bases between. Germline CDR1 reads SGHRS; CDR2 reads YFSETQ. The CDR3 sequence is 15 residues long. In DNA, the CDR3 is TGCGCCAGCAGCTTCGAAGGGTCTGCGGGGAATGAGCAGTTCTTC. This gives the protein CASSFEGSAGNEQFF.

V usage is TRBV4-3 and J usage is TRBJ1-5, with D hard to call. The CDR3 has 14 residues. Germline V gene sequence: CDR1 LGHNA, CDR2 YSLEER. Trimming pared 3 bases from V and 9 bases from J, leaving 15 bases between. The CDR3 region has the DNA TGCGCCAGCAGCCACCAGGCCAATGTAGGGCCCCAGCATTTT. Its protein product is CASSHQANVGPQHF.

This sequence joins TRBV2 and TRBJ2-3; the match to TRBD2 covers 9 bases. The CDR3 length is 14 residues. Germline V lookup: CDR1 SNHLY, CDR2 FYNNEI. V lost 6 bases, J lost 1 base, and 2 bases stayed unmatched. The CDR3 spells CASRRTSGTDTQYF. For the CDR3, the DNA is TGTGCCAGCAGACGGACTAGCGGCACAGATACGCAGTATTTT.

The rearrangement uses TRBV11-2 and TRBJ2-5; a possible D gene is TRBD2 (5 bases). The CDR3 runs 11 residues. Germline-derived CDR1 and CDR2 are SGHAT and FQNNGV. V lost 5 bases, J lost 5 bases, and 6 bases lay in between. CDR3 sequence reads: CASSRGETQYF. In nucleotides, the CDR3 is TGTGCCAGCAGCCGCGGGGAGACCCAGTACTTC.